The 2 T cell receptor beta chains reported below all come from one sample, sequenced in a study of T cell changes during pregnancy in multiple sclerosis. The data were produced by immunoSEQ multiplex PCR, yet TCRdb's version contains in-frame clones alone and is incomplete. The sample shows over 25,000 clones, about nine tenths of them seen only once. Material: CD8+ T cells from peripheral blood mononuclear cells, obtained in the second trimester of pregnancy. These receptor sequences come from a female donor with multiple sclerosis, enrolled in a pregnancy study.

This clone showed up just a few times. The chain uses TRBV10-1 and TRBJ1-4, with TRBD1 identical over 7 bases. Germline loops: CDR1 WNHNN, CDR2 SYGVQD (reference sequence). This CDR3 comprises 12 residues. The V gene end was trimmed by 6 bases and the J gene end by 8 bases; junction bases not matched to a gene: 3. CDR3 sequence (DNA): TGCGCCAGCAGCGACAGGGACGAAAAACTGTTTTTT. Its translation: CASSDRDEKLFF.

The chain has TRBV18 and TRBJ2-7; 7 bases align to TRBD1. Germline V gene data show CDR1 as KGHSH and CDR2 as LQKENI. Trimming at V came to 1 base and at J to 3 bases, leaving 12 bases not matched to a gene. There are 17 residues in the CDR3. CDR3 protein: CASSPLVWQQGYYEQYF. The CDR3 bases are TGTGCCAGCTCACCACTAGTGTGGCAACAGGGGTACTACGAGCAGTACTTC.